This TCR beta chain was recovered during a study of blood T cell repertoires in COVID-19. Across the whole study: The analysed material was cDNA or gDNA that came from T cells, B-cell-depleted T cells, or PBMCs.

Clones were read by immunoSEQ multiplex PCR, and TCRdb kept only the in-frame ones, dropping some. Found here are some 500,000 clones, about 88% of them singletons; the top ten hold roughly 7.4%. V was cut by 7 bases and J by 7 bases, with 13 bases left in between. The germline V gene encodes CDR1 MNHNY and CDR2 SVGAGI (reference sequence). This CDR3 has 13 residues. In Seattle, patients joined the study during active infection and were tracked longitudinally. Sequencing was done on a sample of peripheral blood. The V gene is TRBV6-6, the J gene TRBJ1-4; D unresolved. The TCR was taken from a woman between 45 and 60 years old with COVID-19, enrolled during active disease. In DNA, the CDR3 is TGTGCCAGCATCCCGCGGGGAGGTGAAAAACTGTTTTTT. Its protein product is CASIPRGGEKLFF.